This TCR beta chain originates from a study of cytomegalovirus exposure and HLA in healthy donors (dated by TCRdb to 2015 to 2018). General notes on the study: In an earlier analysis of 587 of the donors, about 260 Gb of sequence data and 100 million or so unique TCR beta sequences from about 190 million T cells were reported. An early release that covered approximately 600 HLA-typed donors contained about 290 gigabases of sequencing data and 85 million to 100 million unique TCR sequences. The genetic ancestry cluster associated with self-reported Caucasian donors included 70% to 85% of the roughly 380 genotyped donors. The study aimed to test whether signatures of past pathogen exposure could be identified by cataloging public T cell receptors. The study used immunosequencing to profile the T cell repertoires of hundreds of subjects and linked those repertoires to cytomegalovirus serostatus. In addition to the first cohort of roughly 700 subjects, a separate validation cohort of 120 different subjects was used. To predict cytomegalovirus infection status, the study brought together high-throughput TCR immunosequencing, statistical association of individual TCRs with disease status, and machine learning. A later analysis re-analyzed previously published TCR beta repertoires from approximately 670 donors and added high-resolution HLA genotyping to study TCR occurrence patterns. In the later analysis, no new phenotypic data were used to find candidate immune exposures; instead, reliance was placed on TCR beta sequences and their occurrence across donors. In an earlier analysis of roughly 580 of the donors, high-throughput TCR beta sequencing was used to judge whether each TCR beta V gene segment behaved as functional or pseudogenic. Donor age, sex, ethnicity and CMV serostatus were compiled together with the repertoire data. A later genetic analysis used genome-wide SNP genotypes for about 65% of the 666 donors, treating that subset as a discovery cohort. All discovery cohort repertoires had been generated using a single sequencing platform. Class I and class II HLA loci were covered by the typing at four-digit resolution. Typing coverage varied by locus: roughly 629-640 donors for A, B, C, DRB1 and DQB1; roughly 510 for DQA1; over 600 for DPA1; roughly 450 for DPB1. Roughly 5 DR-DQ haplotypes were treated as single units for association and clustering because of strong linkage in the cohort. Among 398 genotyped donors of the cohort, an average of roughly 230,000 unique TCR beta nucleotide sequences was sequenced per donor, of which about 18% were non-productive.

Receptor amplification or capture employed the immunoSEQ multiplex PCR assay. A mixture of 60 forward primers for TCR Vbeta segments and 13 reverse primers for TCR Jbeta segments was used in the multiplex PCR. The CDR3 region of rearranged TCR beta genes was amplified from genomic DNA by a multiplex PCR assay. The Illumina HiSeq System was used to sequence the amplified TCR beta libraries as 87-base-pair reads. The authors' pipeline ran thus. In a later analysis, some 80 million unique TCR beta chains were counted across the 650 to 750 repertoires, and about 9.9 million of these chains were shared by at least two donors. Raw reads were error-corrected and collapsed into unique sequences with a nearest-neighbor algorithm that merged closely related sequences to remove PCR and sequencing errors. To assign V, D and J gene segments, CDR3 sequences were aligned to IMGT reference sequences. Each retained sequence needed at least a six-nucleotide match to both a V gene segment and a J gene segment. A rearrangement was called productive if the CDR3 had no stop codons and remained in frame with V and J, and every other rearrangement was called non-productive. CDR3 was defined according to IMGT convention as the region running from the second conserved V-encoded cysteine to the conserved J-encoded phenylalanine. In an earlier analysis of roughly 580 of the donors, sequences lacking an unambiguous match to a single V gene segment were excluded. An earlier analysis of a few hundred of the donors classified V segments as functional when productive rearrangements were above 56.7% and as segregating when the standard deviation between donors was above 5%. To diagnose cytomegalovirus status from the catalog of TCR beta chain sequences, a statistical classification framework was built. In a later analysis, TCR nucleotide sequences were compared against IMGT/GENE-DB human TR gene sequences so that V and J genes could be assigned. Using the TCRdist pipeline, a later analysis assigned CDR3 sequences along with most-parsimonious VDJ recombination scenarios. In a later analysis, each TCR beta chain was defined by its CDR3 amino acid sequence together with its V-gene family, and reads lacking a unique V-gene family were excluded. In a later analysis, a few hundred highly shared, low-generation-probability nucleotide sequences were removed to address suspected cross-contamination and a sequencing artifact. For each public chain, a later analysis derived a clonal expansion index from normalized ranks of inferred template counts within each repertoire. Generation probabilities in a later analysis came from a VDJ recombination model fitted to out-of-frame rearrangements, and those results were checked against IGoR. Hypergeometric tests were used in a later analysis to score TCR-TCR, TCR-HLA and TCR-CMV co-occurrence, with a repertoire-size bias correction applied to the TCR pairs. A later analysis estimated false discovery rates by permuting HLA or CMV assignments 20 times. In a later analysis, co-occurring TCRs were grouped with DBSCAN, and TCRdist sequence similarity was added when clustering was performed within HLA-allele-positive subsets. Repertoires with fewer than 30,000 or more than 120,000 public chains were left out of co-occurrence clustering, as were about five repertoires with anomalous nucleotide sharing. TCRdb stores this immuneACCESS table with in-frame sequences only. Part of the clones is absent; in the studies checked, under half of the shortfall reflects unresolved V genes, and no reason is known for the rest. The V and J calls and clone size come from that table; D and trimming were worked out from the DNA. This sample has approximately 97,000 clones in its table, and roughly 76% of those were observed once. Together, the top ten hold approximately 3.5% of the sample.

The germline V gene encodes CDR1 MNHEY and CDR2 SMNVEV (reference sequence). The CDR3 runs 14 amino acids, cysteine and phenylalanine included. Just the 42-base CDR3 DNA is kept, in frame starting at base 1. V loses 3 bases of germline sequence and J loses 5 bases, and the interval between the two ends is 10 bases. The cohort consisted of 670 or so healthy bone marrow donors. All cohort members were sampled while nominally healthy, although unrecorded immune exposures were likely present. The donor tested CMV seronegative, placing the donor among the 350 or so seronegative members of the cohort. Each donor provided a peripheral blood sample, and peripheral blood mononuclear cells were used for TCR beta sequencing. Genomic DNA extraction from the blood cell samples was performed with the Qiagen DNeasy Blood Extraction Kit. To note about this clone: The antigen it recognizes is unknown. No base quality information exists; no much larger clone differs at one position.

Results and caveats for the whole study, not just this receptor: Because the 87-base-pair reads could not distinguish some IMGT-functional V segments, including TRBV6-2 and TRBV6-3, those segments were excluded. In a later analysis, 15,000 to 20,000 TCR beta sequences were associated with specific HLA alleles at a false discovery rate of 0.05. Three of the identified cytomegalovirus-associated TCR beta chains were confirmed in vitro to be specific for cytomegalovirus antigens. Because counts were too low, 15 to 20 rarely observed V segments, including chromosome 9 orphons, were excluded from the earlier analysis of around 590 of the donors. Presence/absence analyses assumed roughly uniform sequencing depth across donors, an assumption that may not hold. Correlated functional status among segregating V segments might be attributable to linkage disequilibrium, but an unknown experimental factor could not be ruled out. It was suggested by the authors that the approach could potentially be generalized to other disease states and immunological phenotypes. Compared with equally common non-associated chains, HLA-associated TCR beta chains in a later analysis were more clonally expanded and had lower generation probabilities. Most TCR sequences were observed very rarely across donors, whereas some public TCRs were present in many individuals. In a later analysis, most CMV-associated TCR beta chains were found to appear HLA-restricted, with HLA associations seemingly driven largely by CMV exposure. Cytomegalovirus status was reported to be diagnosed by the classifier with high specificity and sensitivity in both the original and validation cohorts. According to a later analysis, parvovirus B19, influenza, CMV and Epstein-Barr virus appeared linked to several top co-occurrence clusters. In a later genetic analysis, fewer N-insertions in productive TCRs were reported among donors in an Asian-associated ancestry cluster than the approximately 710-donor mean. In a later analysis, the rate of TCR association differed among HLA loci, with DRB1 alleles having the most associated TCRs and HLA-C alleles having the fewest. V-gene and J-gene trimming of TCR beta chains was associated with a missense DCLRE1C variant in a later genetic analysis, and the association was replicated in an independent cohort. When HLA alleles, especially DR and DQ, strongly co-occurred, attributing TCR associations to individual alleles was difficult. Only TCR beta chains were sequenced in this cohort, and the absence of alpha or paired-chain data limited detectable features. A further reported finding was that TCR beta sequences accurately predicted the HLA-A and HLA-B alleles for most subjects in the first cohort. Because some donors lacked HLA typing at each locus, the association tests relied only on the typed subset. CMV serostatus was the only immune exposure information available for the cohort. A group of highly shared sequence variants was considered likely to be a technical artifact of the sequencing pipeline. A total of some 180 TCR beta chains were listed by the study as associated with cytomegalovirus. In an earlier analysis of roughly 560 of the donors, most TCR beta V segments were observed in productive rearrangements about 90% or about 30% of the time, broadly matching IMGT annotations.

The material sequenced was PBMCs. The clonotype was recovered from a man aged 35-49 years in good health and CMV-seronegative. Recombination linked TRBV27 to TRBJ2-2; TRBD2 is a weak D gene call, 5 bases matching. This receptor carries the CDR3 CASSFLGGTGELFF. The nucleotide sequence reads TGTGCCAGCAGTTTCCTTGGCGGGACCGGGGAGCTGTTTTTT.